This TCR beta chain comes out of a study of T cell repertoires and HLA-DP antigens. Study summary: A couple of male donors and one female donor spanned ages 18-to-29 through 60-to-69. Sorted CD137+CD4+ samples averaged around 230 ng DNA; pre-culture CD4+ samples, 1,000 to 1,500 ng.

This clone was observed once. The antigen is unknown. Other DNA sequences in the same sample also yield this CDR3. V gave up 5 bases and J gave up 4 bases, with 12 bases separating them. This CDR3 is 13 amino acids long. The germline V gene has CDR1 SGHTA and CDR2 FQGNSA. Using immunoSEQ multiplex PCR, the repertoire was profiled, and TCRdb retains in-frame clones only, with some absent. The table lists about 89,000 clones, around nine tenths of them singletons. The sample consisted of CD4+ T cells from PBMCs. The sequence came from a man between 50 and 59 years old in good health and CMV-seronegative. This sequence joins TRBV7-2 and TRBJ2-7; D may match TRBD1 or TRBD2 (5 bases each). CDR3 residues: CASSPTGPYEQYF. CDR3 DNA sequence: TGTGCCAGCAGCCCGACGGGACCGTACGAGCAGTACTTC.